Shown below are 31 T cell receptor beta chains from a single sample sequenced in a study of cytomegalovirus exposure and HLA in healthy donors. Assay used: immunoSEQ multiplex PCR; TCRdb lists only in-frame clones, some missing. Of 150,000 to 200,000 clones in the sample, around 82% were seen once. The sequenced sample was PBMCs. These receptor sequences come from a young woman in good health and CMV-seropositive.

This chain connects TRBV4-2 to TRBJ2-7; the D gene is possibly TRBD2 (5 bases). CDR3 size: 13 residues. Deletions cut 0 bases from V and 4 bases from J, with 7 bases between. Germline V CDR1 and CDR2: LGHNA, YNFKEQ. CDR3 nucleotides: TGTGCCAGCAGCCAAGATGGAGGATACGAGCAGTACTTC. Translation: CASSQDGGYEQYF.

The chain is built from TRBV25-1 and TRBJ2-1, with D possibly TRBD2 on 5 matching bases. V was cut by 2 bases and J by 7 bases, with 12 bases left in between. The CDR3 extends over 14 amino acids. Per germline, CDR1 MGHDK and CDR2 SYGVNS. The CDR3 here is CASSEPLGGNEQFF. CDR3 sequence (DNA): TGTGCCAGCAGTGAACCCCTCGGAGGAAATGAGCAGTTCTTC.

The gene calls are TRBV5-6 and TRBJ1-1; 8 positions agree with TRBD1. The germline V gene encodes CDR1 SGHDT and CDR2 YYEEEE. CDR3 length equals 13 residues. V trimming: 3 bases; J trimming: 6 bases; junction bases outside the gene matches: 4. The DNA of the CDR3 is TGTGCCAGCAGCTGGACAGGGAATCCTGAAGCTTTCTTT. Protein product: CASSWTGNPEAFF.

CDR3 sequence (DNA): TGTGCCAGCAGACTAAACAGGGGGAGACATGAAAAACTGTTTTTT. Translated, it gives CASRLNRGRHEKLFF. The chain recombines TRBV6-5 with TRBJ1-4; TRBD1 agrees at 8 bases. CDR1 is MNHEY, CDR2 SVGAGI, per germline. V lost 6 bases and J lost 6; bases outside the gene matches: 9. The CDR3 sequence is 15 residues long.

V gene TRBV5-1 combines with J gene TRBJ1-3, with no clear D. This CDR3 contains 17 residues. Trimming cost V 0 bases and J 7 bases, with 20 bases left between them. Germline lookup yields CDR1 SGHRS and CDR2 YFSETQ. The CDR3 region is CASSLGDPREVRNTIYF. CDR3 in DNA: TGCGCCAGCAGCTTGGGGGATCCTCGGGAGGTACGGAACACCATATATTTT. Combining the CDR3 with reference TRBV5-1 and TRBJ1-3 gives the whole variable domain KAGVTQTPRYLIKTRGQQVTLSCSPISGHRSVSWYQQTPGQGLQFLFEYFSETQRNKGNFPGRFSGRQFSNSRSEMNVSTLELGDSALYLCASSLGDPREVRNTIYFGEGSWLTVV.

The chain has TRBV4-3 and TRBJ2-2; TRBD2 matches 7 bases. V gave up 3 bases and J gave up 6 bases; unmatched junction bases: 4. CDR3 length: 14 residues. The V gene's germline CDR1 is LGHNA and CDR2 YSLEER. CDR3 sequence (DNA): TGCGCCAGCAGCCAGTTTGGGGGGGCCGGGGAGCTGTTTTTT. The encoded protein is CASSQFGGAGELFF.

The chain employs TRBV27 and TRBJ1-2; 10 nucleotides line up with TRBD1. The CDR3 loop spans 14 amino acids. V was clipped by 6 bases and J by 8 bases; unmatched bases: 9. CDR1 is MNHEY and CDR2 is SMNVEV in the germline V gene (reference sequence). The CDR3 sequence: CASSNRQGATGYTF. CDR3 in DNA: TGTGCCAGCAGCAATCGACAGGGGGCGACGGGCTACACCTTC.

The chain employs TRBV6-1 and TRBJ2-2; D unclear. Germline assignment: CDR1 MNHNS and CDR2 SASEGT. The CDR3 is 14 residues long. The V gene lost 3 bases and the J gene lost 5 bases, with 10 bases spanning the gap. The CDR3 coding sequence is TGTGCCAGCAGTGATCCGAGGCGGACCGGGGAGCTGTTTTTT. It is translated as CASSDPRRTGELFF.

V is TRBV2 and J is TRBJ2-3; TRBD1 agrees at 9 bases. This CDR3 contains 15 residues. With 5 bases clipped from V and 4 bases from J, the junction kept 7 bases outside the gene matches. Germline loops: CDR1 SNHLY, CDR2 FYNNEI. CDR3 loop: CASSSTGGAADTQYF. The CDR3, as DNA: TGTGCCAGCAGTTCGACAGGGGGTGCGGCAGATACGCAGTATTTT.

This clone was recorded only once. The rearrangement joins TRBV2 to TRBJ2-1; 8 bases line up with TRBD1. CDR3 length: 15 amino acids. Germline values: CDR1 SNHLY, CDR2 FYNNEI. After removal of 6 bases from V and 8 bases from J, the junction contained 12 bases not matched to a gene. The CDR3 DNA reads as TGTGCCAGCAGCCCAGACAGGGGAGGCTGGGATGAGCAGTTCTTC. Amino acids: CASSPDRGGWDEQFF.

The chain recombines TRBV15 with TRBJ2-1, with a possible D match to TRBD1 (6 bases). The CDR3 loop spans 12 amino acids. Trimming pared 5 bases from V and 10 bases from J, leaving 12 bases between. From germline, CDR1 is LNHNV and CDR2 YYDKDF (reference sequence). In nucleotides, the CDR3 is TGTGCCACCAGCCGGACAGCGCAGGAGCAGTTCTTC. This encodes CATSRTAQEQFF.

This sequence joins TRBV29-1 and TRBJ2-5; 9 bases line up with TRBD1. Trimming at V came to 7 bases and at J to 5 bases, leaving 11 bases not matched to a gene. The CDR3 has 14 amino acids. Germline V gives CDR1 SQVTM, CDR2 ANQGSEA. The CDR3 protein is CSAGQGRTGETQYF. DNA for the CDR3: TGCAGCGCCGGACAGGGGAGGACCGGGGAGACCCAGTACTTC.

V gene TRBV18 combines with J gene TRBJ1-1; 8 bases align to TRBD1. V shed 3 bases, J shed 5 bases, and the junction held 11 bases outside the gene matches. From germline, CDR1 is KGHSH and CDR2 LQKENI. The CDR3 is 16 residues long. The CDR3 nucleotides are TGTGCCAGCTCACCGGCCCTTCTACAGGGGGGAACTGAAGCTTTCTTT. The encoded protein is CASSPALLQGGTEAFF.

The rearrangement joins TRBV6-1 to TRBJ2-1; D may be TRBD2 (5 bases). The CDR3 contains 12 residues. Trimming took 6 bases from V and 10 from J, leaving 13 bases between them. Germline V CDR1 and CDR2: MNHNS, SASEGT. CDR3 loop: CASSHAWEEQFF. The CDR3 coding sequence is TGTGCCAGCAGCCATGCTTGGGAGGAGCAGTTCTTC.

This chain links TRBV5-6 with TRBJ1-5, with 8 bases identical to TRBD1. Germline V CDR1 and CDR2: SGHDT, YYEEEE. The CDR3 spans 15 residues. The trim removed 3 bases at V and 4 bases at J, leaving 6 bases unmatched. The CDR3 is CASSSYHRGNQPQHF. CDR3 coding DNA: TGTGCCAGCAGCTCCTACCACAGGGGGAATCAGCCCCAGCATTTT.

V and J are TRBV29-1 and TRBJ2-2, with a possible D match to TRBD2 (6 bases). CDR1 is SQVTM, CDR2 ANQGSEA, per germline. Deletions cut 4 bases from V and 0 bases from J, with 15 bases between. This CDR3 spans 16 amino acids. The CDR3 loop is CSVGLGRRTNTGELFF. CDR3 nucleotides: TGCAGCGTTGGTTTGGGGAGGCGGACGAACACCGGGGAGCTGTTTTTT.

The chain employs TRBV7-3 and TRBJ1-6; possibly TRBD1 for D (5 bases). CDR1 and CDR2 from the germline V gene are SGHTA and FQGTGA. The CDR3 runs to 15 residues. V lost 1 base and J lost 11, with 15 bases in between. The CDR3 loop is CASSLRGRDGTPLHF. Written as DNA, the CDR3 is TGTGCCAGCAGCTTAAGAGGCAGGGATGGCACACCCCTCCACTTT.

The count of this clone is one. The V gene is TRBV5-8, the J gene TRBJ2-1; 9 positions match TRBD1. This CDR3 spans 15 amino acids. V lost 0 bases, J lost 4 bases, and 2 bases stayed unmatched. Per germline, CDR1 SGHTS and CDR2 YDEGEE. CDR3 DNA: TGTGCCAGCAGCTTGGAAGGACAGGGGTACAATGAGCAGTTCTTC. This translates into CASSLEGQGYNEQFF.

The CDR3 reads CASSPTGGTDTQYF. CDR3 in DNA: TGTGCCAGCAGTCCAACAGGGGGCACAGATACGCAGTATTTT. The gene calls are TRBV6-4 and TRBJ2-3; 7 bases are shared with TRBD1. Unmatched junction bases numbered 3, after V lost 5 bases and J lost 1 base. The CDR3 sequence is 14 residues long. Germline CDR1 MRHNA, CDR2 SNTAGT.

The chain has TRBV9 and TRBJ2-7, with unresolved D. The CDR3 has 12 residues. V lost 4 bases to trimming and J lost 3 bases, with 8 bases between them. From germline, CDR1 is SGDLS and CDR2 YYNGEE. In DNA, the CDR3 is TGTGCCAGCAGCCCGAACTTCTACGAGCAGTACTTC. Amino acid sequence: CASSPNFYEQYF.

The rearrangement uses TRBV2 and TRBJ1-2, with TRBD1 identical over 7 bases. CDR1 and CDR2 from the germline V gene are SNHLY and FYNNEI. CDR3 length: 14 amino acids. The V gene end was trimmed by 4 bases and the J gene end by 2 bases; junction bases not matched to a gene: 4. CDR3 region: CASSVQGGNYGYTF. In nucleotides, the CDR3 is TGTGCCAGCAGTGTGCAGGGGGGCAACTATGGCTACACCTTC.

The chain combines TRBV5-1 with TRBJ1-3, with 8 bases matching TRBD1. The J segment lost 3 bases and the V segment lost 4 bases, leaving 9 bases of the junction unmatched. The CDR3 totals 16 residues. Germline V gene sequence: CDR1 SGHRS, CDR2 YFSETQ. Here the CDR3 DNA reads TGCGCCAGCAGCCCTCGGACAGGGTGTTTTGGAAACACCATATATTTT. This codes for CASSPRTGCFGNTIYF.

V gene TRBV11-2 combines with J gene TRBJ2-7; 10 nucleotides agree with TRBD1. CDR1 and CDR2 from the germline V gene are SGHAT and FQNNGV. V was clipped by 5 bases and J by 6 bases; unmatched bases: 13. CDR3 size: 16 residues. CDR3 region: CASSPLTGTGVGEQYF. CDR3 nucleotide sequence: TGTGCCAGCAGCCCTCTCACCGGGACAGGGGTAGGCGAGCAGTACTTC.

In the case of this clone: Other DNA sequences within the sample encode an identical CDR3. The chain couples TRBV5-6 to TRBJ2-3; unclear D gene. Germline CDR1 and CDR2: SGHDT and YYEEEE. This CDR3 has 15 residues. V was shortened by 0 bases and J by 1 base, with 9 bases between the two germline ends. As DNA, the CDR3 is TGTGCCAGCAGCTTGGGTTTGGCAGGCACAGATACGCAGTATTTT. This sequence encodes CASSLGLAGTDTQYF.

The chain is built from TRBV5-1 and TRBJ2-1, with D possibly being TRBD2 (6 bases). The germline gives CDR1 SGHRS, CDR2 YFSETQ. The CDR3 length is 14 residues. V lost 4 bases and J 4 bases, leaving 12 bases between the germline ends. The CDR3 reads CASSPGVGYNEQFF. The CDR3 bases are TGCGCCAGCAGCCCGGGGGTGGGGTACAATGAGCAGTTCTTC.

This chain links TRBV29-1 with TRBJ1-2; D is unresolved. Germline values: CDR1 SQVTM, CDR2 ANQGSEA. This CDR3 comprises 11 residues. V shed 5 bases and J shed 0 bases, with 4 bases lying between them. The CDR3 region has the DNA TGCAGCGTTTTCACTAACTATGGCTACACCTTC. This gives the protein CSVFTNYGYTF.

As concerns this clone: The junction differs from germline at one of its ends, possibly a read error. The V call is TRBV20-1, the J call TRBJ2-1; D is perhaps TRBD2 (5 bases). Germline CDR1 DFQATT, CDR2 SNEGSKA (reference sequence). The CDR3 loop spans 9 amino acids. CDR3 bases: TGCAGTGCTACGACCCCCGGGGTCTTC. This codes for CSATTPGVF.

This sequence joins TRBV2 and TRBJ1-3, with 7 nucleotides matching TRBD1. CDR3 length: 18 amino acids. Trimming cost V 2 bases and J 9 bases; bases outside gene matches: 19. The V gene's germline CDR1 is SNHLY and CDR2 FYNNEI. The CDR3, as DNA: TGTGCCAGCAGTGAAAACTTAGGGGGCAGGGACAGTCGGGGCACCATATATTTT. As protein: CASSENLGGRDSRGTIYF.

The rearrangement links TRBV5-1 to TRBJ2-2; D is perhaps TRBD1 (6 bases). The CDR3 length is 15 residues. The germline V and J ends were trimmed by 0 bases and 1 base, with 7 bases remaining between them. CDR1 and CDR2 from the germline V gene are SGHRS and YFSETQ. CDR3 region: CASSLVQGNTGELFF. The CDR3, as DNA: TGCGCCAGCAGCTTGGTACAGGGGAACACCGGGGAGCTGTTTTTT.

The V gene is TRBV5-1, the J gene TRBJ2-3; 11 positions match TRBD2. The CDR3 is 17 amino acids. V was clipped by 7 bases and J by 0 bases; unmatched bases: 10. Germline values: CDR1 SGHRS, CDR2 YFSETQ. This CDR3 is CASGTRTSGRSTDTQYF. In nucleotides, the CDR3 is TGCGCCAGCGGAACACGGACTAGCGGGCGTAGCACAGATACGCAGTATTTT.

This clone is a singleton in its sample. The chain carries TRBV27 and TRBJ2-7, with D perhaps TRBD1 (6 bases). Looked up from germline, CDR1 is MNHEY and CDR2 is SMNVEV (reference sequence). Trimming took 2 bases from V and 6 from J, leaving 14 bases between them. The CDR3 is 14 residues long. This chain's CDR3 is CASSLILGATEQYF. Written as DNA, the CDR3 is TGTGCCAGCAGTTTAATCCTGGGGGCAACCGAGCAGTACTTC.